Given below is one T cell receptor beta chain in context. Which antigen it targets is not known. No base quality information exists; no much larger clone differs at one position. Library construction relied on the immunoSEQ multiplex PCR assay. The study's processing was this. A statistical classification framework was developed to diagnose cytomegalovirus status using the catalog of TCR beta chain sequences. TCRdb mirrors the immuneACCESS table, restricted to in-frame sequences. Some clones are absent from its copies; in checked studies, under half trace to an unresolved V gene, and the reason for the others is unknown. Clone size and V and J calls were adopted from that table, with D and trimming inferred from the DNA. This sample gives fewer than 250,000 clones in total; more than 75% of them show up just once. Together, the top ten hold less than 3% of the sample. The data derive from a study of cytomegalovirus exposure and HLA in healthy donors (TCRdb year 2017). At the level of the whole study: According to a later analysis, the roughly 120 validation repertoires were produced on the same platform as the roughly 600 repertoires of the first cohort. The study aimed to test whether cataloging public T cell receptors could reveal signatures of past pathogen exposure. A separate validation cohort of 100 to 150 different subjects was used in addition to the roughly 670-subject first cohort. To predict cytomegalovirus infection status, the study combined high-throughput TCR immunosequencing, statistical association of individual TCRs with disease status, and machine learning. Overall study results and their limits: Subsequent analysis determined that TCRs grouped into clusters in the first cohort also showed a tendency toward co-occurrence across the 130 or so validation repertoires, and approximately 93% of cluster scores exceeded 0. The validation cohort had no HLA typing available for a later analysis, so co-occurrence within that cohort was assessed over all 120 or so repertoires. It was suggested by the authors that the approach could potentially be generalized to other disease states and immunological phenotypes. Cytomegalovirus status was reported to be diagnosed by the classifier with high specificity and sensitivity in both the original and validation cohorts. In vitro tests confirmed that a few of the cytomegalovirus-associated TCR beta chains recognize cytomegalovirus antigens. A total of fewer than 200 TCR beta chains were listed by the study as associated with cytomegalovirus. Most TCR sequences were seen in very few donors, while some public TCRs were found in many individuals.

The donors belonged to the validation cohort of around 130 subjects, which was separate from the roughly 670-subject first cohort. CDR1 and CDR2 (SGHDT, YYEEEE) derive from the germline V gene. V loses 1 base, J loses 2 bases, and the germline ends lie 4 bases apart. The CDR3 runs 12 amino acids, cysteine and phenylalanine included. Just CDR3 DNA is preserved here, 36 bases in frame from base 1. The sequence links TRBV5-6 to TRBJ2-7; confidence is insufficient to name the D gene. Sequencing was carried out using PBMCs. This receptor was identified in a man between 18 and 35 years old in good health and CMV-seronegative. CDR3 reads: CASSLSAYEQYF. The DNA sequence follows: TGTGCCAGCAGCTTGTCCGCCTACGAGCAGTACTTC.